This T cell receptor (beta chain) was retrieved from a study of blood T cell repertoires in COVID-19. As for the study in general: The cDNA or gDNA used as material had been derived from T cells, B-cell-depleted T cells, or PBMCs.

Method: immunoSEQ multiplex PCR; TCRdb's copy keeps in-frame clones and lacks some. This sample carries about 60,000 clones, more than 75% of them seen once, and the ten largest clones take 22%. From germline, CDR1 is SGHDT and CDR2 YYEEEE. V was shortened by 2 bases and J by 5 bases, with 5 bases between the two germline ends. CDR3 length: 11 amino acids. The chain couples TRBV5-6 to TRBJ2-7; D is uncertain. This TCR was sampled from a man aged 50 to 60 with active or convalescent COVID-19. Input material: peripheral blood. CDR3 in amino acids: CASSFHDEQYF. The CDR3 region has the DNA TGTGCCAGCAGCTTCCATGACGAGCAGTACTTC.